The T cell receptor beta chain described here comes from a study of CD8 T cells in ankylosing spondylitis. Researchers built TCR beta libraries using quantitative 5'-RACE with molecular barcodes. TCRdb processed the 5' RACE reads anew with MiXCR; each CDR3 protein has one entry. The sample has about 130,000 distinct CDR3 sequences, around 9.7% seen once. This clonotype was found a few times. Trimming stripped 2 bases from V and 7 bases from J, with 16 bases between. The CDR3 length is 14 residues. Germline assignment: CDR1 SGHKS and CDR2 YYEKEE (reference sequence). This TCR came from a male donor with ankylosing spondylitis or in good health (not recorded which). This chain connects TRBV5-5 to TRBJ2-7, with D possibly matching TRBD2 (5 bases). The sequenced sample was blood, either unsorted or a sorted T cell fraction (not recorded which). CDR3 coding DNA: TGTGCCAGCAGCTTTCCGGGGTCTATTGGTGAGCAGTACTTC. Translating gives CASSFPGSIGEQYF.